This T cell receptor beta chain is from a study of blood T cells in healthy people across ages. Next came a second PCR, run for about 7 to 11 cycles, which used a sample-barcoded 5' primer along with a J-beta primer mix. The authors tagged each cDNA molecule using a template-switch adaptor with 12 random nucleotides. TCRdb redid the calling of the 5' RACE reads with MiXCR, one entry per CDR3 protein. The sample lists over 950,000 distinct CDR3 sequences, roughly half seen once, with roughly a fifth in the top ten. Trimming removed 5 bases from V and 8 bases from J, with 18 bases in between. Germline V gene sequence: CDR1 SGHAT, CDR2 FQNNGV. The length of the CDR3 is 14 residues.

This TCR came from a woman aged 60 to 75 in good health. The V call is TRBV11-2, the J call TRBJ1-1; a possible D gene is TRBD1 (5 bases). Sequenced material: blood. CDR3 DNA: TGTGCCAGCAGCCGAGATTCAGGGAGGACCGAAGCTTTCTTT. Amino acid sequence: CASSRDSGRTEAFF.